The clone carrying this T cell receptor (beta chain) was seen once. The data belong to a study of blood T cell repertoires in COVID-19. Study-level information: Acute and convalescent COVID-19 samples came from the United States, Italy and Spain. The cDNA or gDNA used as material had been derived from T cells, B-cell-depleted T cells, or PBMCs.

Germline V gene data show CDR1 as LGHDT and CDR2 as YNNKEL (reference sequence). The CDR3 contains 15 residues. After removal of 1 base from V and 6 bases from J, the junction contained 4 bases not matched to a gene. TCRdb's copy holds only in-frame clones and misses some; the assay was immunoSEQ multiplex PCR. The sample records around 300,000 clones, roughly nine tenths being singletons. Each recovered donor of Cohort 3 presented with two negative PCRs, clearance, or symptom resolution. Material for sequencing was PBMCs or T cells enriched from blood (not recorded which). The receptor was isolated from a woman younger than 30 who had recovered from COVID-19. The chain joins TRBV3-1 (or the pseudogene TRBV3-2) to TRBJ2-3; 10 bases fit TRBD2. The CDR3 DNA follows: TGTGCCAGCAGCCAAGTTACTAGCGGGGCTGATACGCAGTATTTT. It translates to CASSQVTSGADTQYF.